Listed below are T cell receptor beta chains from one sample, sequenced in a study of shared clonotypes between healthy human individuals. Here immunoSEQ multiplex PCR was the method, and the copy in TCRdb shows in-frame clones only, minus some. The data show over 750,000 clones, with 90% to 98% seen just once and under 0.25% held by the top ten. Sequencing input: naive CD8+ T cells sorted from blood. The receptors shown here come from a young man in good health. The CDR3 runs from the conserved cysteine through the conserved F or W. Each record gives: V gene, J gene, D gene, clone size, CDR3 DNA, CDR3 protein. A D gene is named only where the DNA matches it firmly. The size of a clone is reported for some rows only, either as once, few or many, or as a class for expanded clones.

TRBV7-7	TRBJ2-5	TRBD2	.	TGTGCCAGCAGCTTAGGGACTAGCGGGGACCCGTACCAAGAGACCCAGTACTTC	CASSLGTSGDPYQETQYF
TRBV12-2	TRBJ1-1	.	.	TGTGCAAGTCGCTCACCCGGGGGTCCGGTGAACACTGAAGCTTTCTTT	CASRSPGGPVNTEAFF
TRBV7-9	TRBJ1-3	.	.	TGTGCCAGCAGACCGGACGCGAGCTCTGGAAACACCATATATTTT	CASRPDASSGNTIYF
TRBV7-2	TRBJ1-1	.	once	TGTGCCAGCAGCTCACAGGGTCCCACTGAAGCTTTCTTT	CASSSQGPTEAFF
TRBV6-5	TRBJ2-3	.	.	TGTGCCAGCAGCGAGGGGCCCTACACAGATACGCAGTATTTT	CASSEGPYTDTQYF
TRBV28	TRBJ2-7	TRBD2	.	TGTGCCAGCAGTTCGTTCCTACCTTACTCGACTAGCGGAGTGGAATTTGCCTACGAGCAGTACTTC	CASSSFLPYSTSGVEFAYEQYF
TRBV19	TRBJ2-2	TRBD2	.	TGTGCCAGTAGTAAAGGACTAGCGGGTTACACCGGGGAGCTGTTTTTT	CASSKGLAGYTGELFF
TRBV10-2	TRBJ2-7	TRBD1	.	TGCGCCAGCAGTGGTGGGACAGTATTTACTTACGAGCAGTACTTC	CASSGGTVFTYEQYF
TRBV29-1	TRBJ1-5	.	.	TGCAGCGTCTCGGGGGCGCGAGGGCAGCCCCAGCATTTT	CSVSGARGQPQHF
TRBV19	TRBJ1-4	.	.	TGTGCCAGTAGTATATTTTCCGGAGAGGGAGTGAAACTGTTTTTT	CASSIFSGEGVKLFF
TRBV6-5	TRBJ2-1	.	.	TGTGCCAGCAGTCCGGGACTGCAGATCAATGAGCAGTTCTTC	CASSPGLQINEQFF
TRBV2	TRBJ2-7	.	.	TGTGCCAGCAGGCCGGGAAACAACAACGAGCAGTACTTC	CASRPGNNNEQYF
TRBV27	TRBJ1-1	.	.	TGTGCCAGCAGTTTAATAGCAGGGAGGAACACTGAAGCTTTCTTT	CASSLIAGRNTEAFF
TRBV7-7	TRBJ1-2	.	.	TGTGCTGTTAGCGGGGGGCCCTCGGACTATGGCTACACCTTC	CAVSGGPSDYGYTF
TRBV7-9	TRBJ2-3	TRBD1	.	TGTGCCAGCAGCTTATTCGACAGGGAAGTTACAGATACGCAGTATTTT	CASSLFDREVTDTQYF
TRBV4-1	TRBJ1-1	.	once	TGCGCCAGCAGCCAAGTTTTAAGTGAGGGAGATGAAGCTTTCTTT	CASSQVLSEGDEAFF
TRBV6-5	TRBJ2-2	TRBD2	.	TGTGCCAGCAGTTACGTCGCTAGCGGGAGCGGGGAGCTGTTTTTT	CASSYVASGSGELFF
TRBV9	TRBJ2-7	.	.	TGTGCCAGCAGCGACACAGGGACTACCTACGAGCAGTACTTC	CASSDTGTTYEQYF
TRBV29-1	TRBJ2-7	.	.	TGCAGCGTTGAAGATCTGGACGAGCAGTACTTC	CSVEDLDEQYF
TRBV6-1	TRBJ2-2	TRBD1	.	TGTGCCAGCAGGGAACTGACAGGGGGCCCCGGGGAGCTGTTTTTT	CASRELTGGPGELFF
TRBV19	TRBJ2-1	TRBD2	.	TGTGCCAGTAGTATAATGGCGGGAGGGACCTACAATGAGCAGTTCTTC	CASSIMAGGTYNEQFF
TRBV7-9	TRBJ1-4	.	once	TGTGCCAGCAGCTTAAACGAAAAACTGTTTTTT	CASSLNEKLFF
TRBV21-1	TRBJ1-2	.	once	TGTGCCAGCAGCAAAAGGTTCGGGGACAGGACCTTCCCCTTC	CASSKRFGDRTFPF
TRBV29-1	TRBJ1-1	.	.	TGCAGCGTTAGATCGGGGGACACTGAAGCTTTCTTT	CSVRSGDTEAFF
TRBV7-6	TRBJ2-3	.	few	TGTGCCAGCAGCCGATTGGGGGGCACAGATACGCAGTATTTT	CASSRLGGTDTQYF
TRBV19	TRBJ1-1	.	once	TGTGCCAGTAGCATTGGGTGGGGGGTCACTGAAGCTTTCTTT	CASSIGWGVTEAFF
TRBV25-1	TRBJ1-5	.	.	TGTGCCAGCAGTGAATTGTCCGTGAATCAGCCCCAGCATTTT	CASSELSVNQPQHF
TRBV20-1	TRBJ2-1	.	.	TGCAGTGCTAGGTTAGACAATGAGCAGTTCTTC	CSARLDNEQFF
TRBV28	TRBJ2-7	TRBD1	.	TGTGCCAGCAGTTTATTCCCAGGGGGCTCCTACGAGCAGTACTTC	CASSLFPGGSYEQYF
TRBV5-5	TRBJ2-5	TRBD1	once	TGTGCCAGCAGCTTGGTCTGGGACAGGGAAGAGACCCAGTACTTC	CASSLVWDREETQYF
TRBV2	TRBJ2-1	.	.	TGTGCCAGCAGTGAGGCTGGTGGCTCCTACAATGAGCAGTTCTTC	CASSEAGGSYNEQFF
TRBV10-3	TRBJ2-7	.	.	TGTGCCATCAGTGAGGGCGGAGAAGCCCACTACGAGCAGTACTTC	CAISEGGEAHYEQYF
TRBV25-1	TRBJ2-1	.	.	TGTGCCAGCAGTGTAGGCTACAATGAGCAGTTCTTC	CASSVGYNEQFF
TRBV29-1	TRBJ2-7	.	.	TGCAGCGCCCAGGACGACAGGTGGAATTCCTACGAGCAGTACTTC	CSAQDDRWNSYEQYF
TRBV9	TRBJ1-3	TRBD1	.	TGTGCCAGCAGTGGATATGGGGACAGGAGTGGAAACACCATATATTTT	CASSGYGDRSGNTIYF
TRBV27	TRBJ1-2	.	.	TGTGCCAGCAGTTGGGGACGGGACGGTTACGGTGGCTACACCTTC	CASSWGRDGYGGYTF
TRBV28	TRBJ2-5	TRBD1	.	TGTGCCAGCAGGGGACAGGGGATCTTGAGAGAGACCCAGTACTTC	CASRGQGILRETQYF
TRBV27	TRBJ2-7	.	once	TGTGCCAGCAGGGACAGTCCCTACGAGCAGTACTTC	CASRDSPYEQYF
TRBV7-9	TRBJ2-2	.	.	TGTGCCAGCAGCTTAGACAGATTCACCGGGGAGCTGTTTTTT	CASSLDRFTGELFF
TRBV27	TRBJ2-2	TRBD2	.	TGTGCCAGCAGTTTACCGACTAGCGCCGGGGAGCTGTTTTTT	CASSLPTSAGELFF
TRBV11-2	TRBJ1-2	.	.	TGTGCCAGCAGCTTAGAAGCCGGGACGGAGCCTAACTATGGCTACACCTTC	CASSLEAGTEPNYGYTF
TRBV11-2	TRBJ2-7	TRBD2	once	TGTGCCAGCAGCCCGGGGACTAGCGGGAGGCTCTCCTACGAGCAGTACTTC	CASSPGTSGRLSYEQYF
TRBV21-1	TRBJ1-5	.	few	TGTGCCAGCAGCAAGAGGCCACCTCTTTACAGGGAATGTCAGCCCCAGCATTTT	CASSKRPPLYRECQPQHF
TRBV9	TRBJ2-1	TRBD2	once	TGTGCCAGCAGCGTAGGGACTAGTACCTACAATGAGCAGTTCTTC	CASSVGTSTYNEQFF
TRBV28	TRBJ2-2	TRBD1	.	TGTGCCAGCAGTCCACGGGACAGGGGCGTGACCGGGGAGCTGTTTTTT	CASSPRDRGVTGELFF
TRBV28	TRBJ1-1	.	.	TGTGCCAGCAGTTTTCCGGGACACTCAAACCAGAACACTGAAGCTTTCTTT	CASSFPGHSNQNTEAFF
TRBV7-9	TRBJ2-3	.	.	TGTGCCAGCAGCTCCGGAACGCGGGGCGTAAGCACAGATACGCAGTATTTT	CASSSGTRGVSTDTQYF
TRBV19	TRBJ1-5	TRBD1	.	TGTGCCAGTAGTTCCGTAGACAGGGGGCATCAGCCCCAGCATTTT	CASSSVDRGHQPQHF
TRBV10-2	TRBJ2-7	.	.	TGCGCCAGCGCAGCGGGACAGGACTACGAGCAGTACTTC	CASAAGQDYEQYF
TRBV7-3	TRBJ2-7	.	.	TGTGCCAGCAGCCCGTTTCCGGGGTCCTACGAGCAGTACTTC	CASSPFPGSYEQYF
TRBV5-1	TRBJ2-7	TRBD1	.	TGCGCCAGCAGCGCCGATAACCAGGGGGCAGGGTACGAGCAGTACTTC	CASSADNQGAGYEQYF
TRBV11-2	TRBJ2-1	.	.	TGTGCCAGCACGTCGGGGGACAGTCTCTACAATGAGCAGTTCTTC	CASTSGDSLYNEQFF
TRBV9	TRBJ2-5	TRBD2	few	TGTGCCAGCAGCCTGGGACTAGCGGGCCTCCAAGAGACCCAGTACTTC	CASSLGLAGLQETQYF
TRBV6-1	TRBJ1-2	.	.	TGTGCCAGCAGTGACAGGGGAGCCGGTGACTATGGCTACACCTTC	CASSDRGAGDYGYTF
TRBV27	TRBJ1-1	.	.	TGTGCTTCGCGCGGGGGATGGCGGAACACTGAAGCTTTCTTT	CASRGGWRNTEAFF
TRBV2	TRBJ2-1	.	few	TGTGCCAGCAGTGAAGATACGGGATTCTCCTACAATGAGCAGTTCTTC	CASSEDTGFSYNEQFF
TRBV6-5	TRBJ1-5	.	once	TGTGCCAGCAGTCCCGACGGGAATAGCAATCAGCCCCAGCATTTT	CASSPDGNSNQPQHF
TRBV13	TRBJ2-7	.	.	TGTGCCAGCGGGACCTCCTACGAGCAGTACTTC	CASGTSYEQYF
TRBV20-1	TRBJ2-7	.	.	TGCAGTGCTAGAGATGTCCGAGAGCAGTACTTC	CSARDVREQYF